The 12 T cell receptor beta chains reported below all come from one sample, sequenced in a study of blood T cell repertoires in COVID-19. Produced via immunoSEQ multiplex PCR; TCRdb's table is partial and in-frame only. The table has over 200,000 clones, approximately 90% seen once. The specimen sequenced was peripheral blood. The receptors derive from a man aged 30 to 39 with COVID-19, enrolled during active disease.

The chain combines TRBV30 with TRBJ2-7; possibly TRBD2 for D (5 bases). Trimming stripped 5 bases from V and 6 bases from J, with 20 bases between. Germline CDR1 reads GTSNPN; CDR2 reads SVGIG (reference sequence). This CDR3 is 14 amino acids long. Here the CDR3 DNA reads TGTGCCTGGGATCGGGCTTCAGGAGGTGGCGAGCAGTACTTC. Its protein product is CAWDRASGGGEQYF.

The chain employs TRBV14 and TRBJ1-1; tentative D call: TRBD1 (6 bases). Germline V gene sequence: CDR1 SGHDN, CDR2 FVKESK. The CDR3 sequence is 14 residues long. Between the trimmed V and J ends, which lost 4 bases and 8 bases, there was a span of 17 bases. This CDR3 is CASSPSATGPEAFF. The CDR3 coding sequence is TGTGCCAGCAGCCCCTCGGCGACAGGACCCGAAGCTTTCTTT.

The CDR3 is CASSPPGRGPYNEQFF. For the CDR3, the DNA is TGTGCCAGCAGCCCCCCGGGGAGGGGTCCCTACAATGAGCAGTTCTTC. The chain combines TRBV7-3 with TRBJ2-1, with TRBD2 matching 7 bases. Looked up from germline, CDR1 is SGHTA and CDR2 is FQGTGA. The junction had 9 bases not matched to a gene; V was cut back by 5 bases and J by 2 bases. There are 16 residues in the CDR3.

V and J are TRBV15 and TRBJ1-1, with D possibly being TRBD1 (5 bases). The V and J ends lost 2 bases and 8 bases respectively, with 18 bases between them. This CDR3 has 15 amino acids. Per germline, CDR1 LNHNV and CDR2 YYDKDF (reference sequence). The CDR3 reads CATSRFTDTGDEAFF. CDR3 nucleotide sequence: TGTGCCACCAGCAGATTTACTGACACGGGGGACGAAGCTTTCTTT. Full variable domain (missing parts from reference TRBV15 and TRBJ1-1): DAMVIQNPRYQVTQFGKPVTLSCSQTLNHNVMYWYQQKSSQAPKLLFHYYDKDFNNEADTPDNFQSRRPNTSFCFLDIRSPGLGDTAMYLCATSRFTDTGDEAFFGQGTRLTVV.

This clone was picked up one time. The chain combines TRBV5-5 with TRBJ2-1; 8 positions agree with TRBD1. The CDR3 runs 15 residues. CDR1 and CDR2 from the germline V gene are SGHKS and YYEKEE (reference sequence). The V gene end was trimmed by 7 bases and the J gene end by 0 bases; junction bases not matched to a gene: 6. CDR3 coding DNA: TGTGCCAGCCGACAGGGGTCGGGCTCCTACAATGAGCAGTTCTTC. Its protein product is CASRQGSGSYNEQFF.

The rearrangement links TRBV5-1 to TRBJ1-4; 9 bases are shared with TRBD1. V shed 3 bases, J shed 7 bases, and the junction held 4 bases outside the gene matches. The CDR3 sequence is 14 residues long. Germline-derived CDR1 and CDR2 are SGHRS and YFSETQ. The DNA for the CDR3 is TGCGCCAGCAGCTGGGACAGGGCCACTGAAAAACTGTTTTTT. Protein product: CASSWDRATEKLFF.

V usage is TRBV7-2 and J usage is TRBJ1-6; the D is unclear. The CDR3 sequence is 16 residues long. The germline CDR1 and CDR2 sequences are SGHTA and FQGNSA. Trimming cost V 1 base and J 1 base, with 8 bases left between them. Written as DNA, the CDR3 is TGTGCCAGCAGCTTAGGGAGAGGGTCCTATAATTCACCCCTCCACTTT. Residues: CASSLGRGSYNSPLHF.

The chain combines TRBV27 with TRBJ1-4; 8 nucleotides agree with TRBD1. Germline V gene data show CDR1 as MNHEY and CDR2 as SMNVEV (reference sequence). This CDR3 contains 14 residues. V lost 4 bases and J lost 2; bases outside the gene matches: 0. The DNA of the CDR3 is TGTGCCAGCAGTTGGGACAGGACTAATGAAAAACTGTTTTTT. This sequence encodes CASSWDRTNEKLFF.

This sequence joins TRBV7-2 and TRBJ1-1; tentative D call: TRBD1 (6 bases). CDR3 length: 13 amino acids. Germline-derived CDR1 and CDR2 are SGHTA and FQGNSA. V shed 5 bases and J shed 7 bases, with 14 bases lying between them. CDR3 sequence reads: CASSPRGGDEAFF. CDR3 in DNA: TGTGCCAGCAGCCCAAGGGGGGGGGATGAAGCTTTCTTT.

The chain carries TRBV7-6 and TRBJ2-1, with TRBD2 identical over 8 bases. J gave up 10 bases and V 4 bases, and 12 bases lay outside the gene matches. There are 15 residues in the CDR3. Germline V lookup: CDR1 SGHVS, CDR2 FNYEAQ. The CDR3 protein is CASSSTPGLVEEQFF. CDR3 DNA: TGTGCCAGCAGCTCAACCCCGGGACTAGTGGAGGAGCAGTTCTTC.

CDR3 bases: TGCGCCAGCAGCTTGGTTGCGGGAGACAGCAATGAGCAGTTCTTC. This sequence encodes CASSLVAGDSNEQFF. The rearrangement uses TRBV5-1 and TRBJ2-1; 7 positions agree with TRBD2. Trimming at V came to 0 bases and at J to 6 bases, leaving 6 bases not matched to a gene. The germline gives CDR1 SGHRS, CDR2 YFSETQ. CDR3 size: 15 residues.

V gene TRBV19 combines with J gene TRBJ2-1, with D maybe TRBD1 (6 bases). Trimming took 7 bases from V and 3 from J, leaving 10 bases between them. The length of the CDR3 is 13 residues. CDR1 is LNHDA and CDR2 is SQIVND in the germline V gene (reference sequence). The CDR3 sequence: CASKAGVYNEQFF. CDR3 sequence (DNA): TGTGCCAGTAAGGCAGGGGTCTACAATGAGCAGTTCTTC.